Below, 12 T cell receptor beta chains from the same sample are listed, as sequenced in a study of cytomegalovirus exposure and HLA in healthy donors. Measured with immunoSEQ multiplex PCR; TCRdb has only the in-frame clones, and not every one. The data contain 150,000 to 200,000 clones, more than 80% of them singletons. Sequencing was carried out using PBMCs. The receptors were gathered from a young woman in good health and CMV-seropositive.

This clone was detected a few times. The chain is built from TRBV12-5 and TRBJ1-6; 9 nucleotides align to TRBD1. The CDR3 extends over 18 amino acids. Germline-derived CDR1 and CDR2 are LGHNT and FRNRAP. V was clipped by 9 bases and J by 0 bases; unmatched bases: 12. The CDR3 here is CASMSRDRESSYNSPLHF. In DNA, the CDR3 is TGTGCTAGCATGAGCCGGGACAGGGAGAGCTCCTATAATTCACCCCTCCACTTT.

The CDR3 DNA sequence: TGTGCCAGCAGCCCCCGGGGGAGGGACGACTATGGCTACACCTTC. Its translation is CASSPRGRDDYGYTF. J is TRBJ1-2 and V is TRBV7-2; weak D call: TRBD1 (5 bases). Looked up from germline, CDR1 is SGHTA and CDR2 is FQGNSA. This CDR3 spans 15 amino acids. Between the trimmed V and J ends, which lost 5 bases and 3 bases, there was a span of 16 bases.

This clone was observed a few times. V usage is TRBV18 and J usage is TRBJ1-2; 8 nucleotides line up with TRBD1. This CDR3 is built from 15 residues. The germline V gene has CDR1 KGHSH and CDR2 LQKENI. The junction had 4 bases not matched to a gene; V was cut back by 3 bases and J by 1 base. The CDR3 sequence is CASSPTGDLNYGYTF. CDR3 nucleotides: TGTGCCAGCTCACCGACAGGGGACCTTAACTATGGCTACACCTTC.

For the CDR3, the DNA is TGTGCCAGCAGCGTCGGCGGACAACGGAACTCCTACGAGCAGTACTTC. It codes for CASSVGGQRNSYEQYF. The chain joins TRBV9 to TRBJ2-7; tentatively, D is TRBD1 (5 bases). Germline V gene sequence: CDR1 SGDLS, CDR2 YYNGEE. The ends were cut back, 2 bases at V and 0 bases at J, with 15 bases in the middle. The CDR3 runs 16 residues.

CDR3 bases: TGTGCCAGCAGCCCCGAAGGGACTCTAGCCCAAGAGACCCAGTACTTC. This sequence encodes CASSPEGTLAQETQYF. The chain combines TRBV11-2 with TRBJ2-5, with a possible D match to TRBD2 (6 bases). The CDR3 is 16 residues long. CDR1 is SGHAT, CDR2 FQNNGV, per germline. Between the trimmed V and J ends, which lost 5 bases and 1 base, there was a span of 17 bases.

J is TRBJ2-5 and V is TRBV18; 10 bases map to TRBD1. Trimming removed 3 bases from V and 4 bases from J; junction bases left unmatched: 5. This CDR3 is built from 15 residues. The germline gives CDR1 KGHSH, CDR2 LQKENI. DNA for the CDR3: TGTGCCAGCTCACCTAGACAGGGGGCAGGAGAGACCCAGTACTTC. It yields the protein CASSPRQGAGETQYF.

This clone was seen once. J is TRBJ2-7 and V is TRBV9; weak D call: TRBD1 (5 bases). The CDR3 extends over 15 amino acids. V lost 0 bases to trimming and J lost 4 bases, with 14 bases between them. Germline assignment: CDR1 SGDLS and CDR2 YYNGEE. CDR3 nucleotide sequence: TGTGCCAGCAGCGTAGCCCAAACAGGAAATTACGAGCAGTACTTC. Its protein is CASSVAQTGNYEQYF. The entire variable domain, with the rest obtained from reference TRBV9 and TRBJ2-7, is as follows: DSGVTQTPKHLITATGQRVTLRCSPRSGDLSVYWYQQSLDQGLQFLIQYYNGEERAKGNILERFSAQQFPDLHSELNLSSLELGDSALYFCASSVAQTGNYEQYFGPGTRLTVT.

The chain uses TRBV7-3 and TRBJ2-5; 9 nucleotides line up with TRBD2. Losses at the gene ends were 5 bases for V and 4 bases for J; bases not matched to a gene: 5. The germline gives CDR1 SGHTA, CDR2 FQGTGA. The CDR3 runs to 14 residues. The CDR3 loop is CASSLAGRGETQYF. For the CDR3, the DNA is TGTGCCAGCAGCCTAGCGGGAAGGGGAGAGACCCAGTACTTC.

This chain connects TRBV7-9 to TRBJ2-1, with 15 bases aligning to TRBD2. Trimming cost V 5 bases and J 2 bases; bases outside gene matches: 10. The germline CDR1 and CDR2 sequences are SEHNR and FQNEAQ (reference sequence). This CDR3 has 19 residues. The CDR3: CASSGSPGLAGGAYNEQFF. The CDR3 DNA sequence: TGTGCCAGCAGCGGATCTCCGGGACTAGCGGGAGGTGCCTACAATGAGCAGTTCTTC.

This chain uses TRBV4-1 with TRBJ1-1, with D hard to call. The germline V gene has CDR1 MGHRA and CDR2 YSYEKL. The CDR3 loop spans 16 amino acids. Trimming pared 1 base from V and 1 base from J, leaving 13 bases between. The CDR3 coding sequence is TGCGCCAGCAGCCAAGTTGGGCAGGCTACGAACACTGAAGCTTTCTTT. Protein sequence: CASSQVGQATNTEAFF.

The chain couples TRBV28 to TRBJ1-2; 8 positions match TRBD1. The CDR3 runs 14 residues. The ends lost 6 bases at V and 2 bases at J; junction bases unmatched: 5. Germline CDR1 is MDHEN and CDR2 is SYDVKM. CDR3 amino acids: CASSPRTGNYGYTF. In DNA form, the CDR3 reads TGTGCCAGCAGCCCCCGGACAGGGAACTATGGCTACACCTTC.

The chain combines TRBV27 with TRBJ2-7; the match to TRBD2 covers 11 bases. The CDR3 covers 15 residues. V lost 4 bases and J lost 2; bases outside the gene matches: 4. Germline loops: CDR1 MNHEY, CDR2 SMNVEV (reference sequence). CDR3 DNA: TGTGCCAGCAGTTCGGGACTAGCGGTTACCTACGAGCAGTACTTC. Amino acids: CASSSGLAVTYEQYF.